The 17 T cell receptor beta chains given below trace back to one sample, sequenced in a study of T cell changes during pregnancy in multiple sclerosis. Profiling relied on immunoSEQ multiplex PCR, and the TCRdb table lists in-frame clones only, not all of them. The top ten clones hold less than 0.8% of a sample with about 50,000 clones, approximately 92% of them seen once. This material consisted of CD4+ T cells from peripheral blood mononuclear cells, taken in the third trimester of pregnancy. The receptors were gathered from a female donor with multiple sclerosis, enrolled in a pregnancy study.

This chain links TRBV2 with TRBJ2-7; 12 bases map to TRBD1. With 7 bases clipped from V and 4 bases from J, the junction kept 11 bases outside the gene matches. CDR3 length: 16 amino acids. CDR1 and CDR2 from the germline V gene are SNHLY and FYNNEI. In nucleotides, the CDR3 is TGTGCCAGCAAAAGCTGGGGGGACAGGGGGCCGTACGAGCAGTACTTC. This sequence encodes CASKSWGDRGPYEQYF.

For the CDR3, the DNA is TGTGCCAGCAGCGCCGGGGTCAACACTGAAGCTTTCTTT. It encodes CASSAGVNTEAFF. The chain joins TRBV9 to TRBJ1-1, with D uncertain. CDR3 length: 13 residues. The ends were cut back, 3 bases at V and 2 bases at J, with 8 bases in the middle. The germline V gene has CDR1 SGDLS and CDR2 YYNGEE.

This clone has more than one count but fewer than ten. The genes are TRBV6-1 and TRBJ1-1, with no clear D. Germline-derived CDR1 and CDR2 are MNHNS and SASEGT. V lost 5 bases and J lost 3, with 7 bases in between. This CDR3 region has 12 residues. In DNA form, the CDR3 reads TGTGCCAGCAGTCGCATAGACACTGAAGCTTTCTTT. Translated: CASSRIDTEAFF.

This chain uses TRBV19 with TRBJ1-4, with a possible D match to TRBD1 (6 bases). The length of the CDR3 is 15 residues. Germline-derived CDR1 and CDR2 are LNHDA and SQIVND (reference sequence). Trimming took 6 bases from V and 3 from J, leaving 14 bases between them. CDR3: CASSTGGGPNEKLFF. The CDR3 DNA follows: TGTGCCAGTAGCACTGGGGGGGGGCCTAATGAAAAACTGTTTTTT.

This chain uses TRBV6-7 with TRBJ1-5, with D perhaps matching TRBD1 (5 bases). Being an ORF, TRBV6-7 has a function that is uncertain. This CDR3 region has 17 residues. Deletions cut 4 bases from V and 3 bases from J, with 19 bases between. For the CDR3, the DNA is TGTGCCAGCAGTTCGTGTCCAGGGAAGGGCCACAATCAGCCCCAGCATTTT. It is translated as CASSSCPGKGHNQPQHF.

The V gene is TRBV27, the J gene TRBJ2-7; 8 bases are a match to TRBD1. This CDR3 is built from 14 residues. V trimming: 10 bases; J trimming: 2 bases; junction bases outside the gene matches: 10. The germline gives CDR1 MNHEY, CDR2 SMNVEV (reference sequence). The CDR3 sequence is CATAVGQGPYEQYF. In DNA form, the CDR3 reads TGTGCCACCGCTGTAGGACAGGGCCCCTACGAGCAGTACTTC.

This clone was seen just once. The rearrangement joins TRBV7-2 to TRBJ2-1; the D is unclear. CDR1 and CDR2 (germline): SGHTA, FQGNSA. CDR3 size: 11 residues. V was cut by 5 bases and J by 8 bases, with 7 bases left in between. CDR3 in DNA: TGTGCCAGCAGCCCCGAGTATGAGCAGTTCTTC. It encodes CASSPEYEQFF.

The chain has TRBV7-9 and TRBJ1-1; 7 positions match TRBD1. Germline V gene data show CDR1 as SEHNR and CDR2 as FQNEAQ (reference sequence). This CDR3 is 15 amino acids long. V lost 5 bases and J lost 6; bases outside the gene matches: 12. The DNA for the CDR3 is TGTGCCAGCAGCCGACGGGAGGGGGCGGAAGCTGAAGCTTTCTTT. Its protein is CASSRREGAEAEAFF. The variable domain in full, with the rest retrieved from reference TRBV7-9 and TRBJ1-1, is DTGVSQNPRHKITKRGQNVTFRCDPISEHNRLYWYRQTLGQGPEFLTYFQNEAQLEKSRLLSDRFSAERPKGSFSTLEIQRTEQGDSAMYLCASSRREGAEAEAFFGQGTRLTVV.

CDR3 DNA: TGTGCCAGCAGTTACGGCCGACTAGCGCAACCCGATGAGCAGTTCTTC. It translates to CASSYGRLAQPDEQFF. The chain employs TRBV6-5 and TRBJ2-1; TRBD2 agrees at 8 bases. Trimming took 2 bases from V and 8 from J; bases not matched to a gene: 11. The CDR3 is 16 amino acids. Germline V gene data show CDR1 as MNHEY and CDR2 as SVGAGI.

The chain combines TRBV13 with TRBJ2-7, with TRBD1 matching over 7 bases. Per the germline V gene, CDR1 is PRHDT and CDR2 is FYEKMQ (reference sequence). The V and J ends lost 6 bases and 5 bases, in that order; junction bases with no gene match: 16. This CDR3 comprises 16 residues. CDR3 sequence: CASRQTRRQGTDEQYF. The CDR3 region has the DNA TGTGCCAGCAGACAGACCCGACGACAGGGAACCGACGAGCAGTACTTC.

The rearrangement joins TRBV7-3 to TRBJ1-6, with a tentative D call TRBD1 (5 bases). The germline CDR1 and CDR2 sequences are SGHTA and FQGTGA. The ends were cut back, 5 bases at V and 10 bases at J, with 12 bases in the middle. CDR3 size: 13 residues. CDR3 DNA sequence: TGTGCCAGCAGCCCAGGGTCTCACTCACCCCTCCACTTT. The encoded protein is CASSPGSHSPLHF.

The DNA for the CDR3 is TGTGCCAGCAGTGACTCAGGGGCAGATACGCAGTATTTT. This gives the protein CASSDSGADTQYF. This chain uses TRBV2 with TRBJ2-3; TRBD1 is a possible D gene (6 bases). In germline, CDR1 is SNHLY, CDR2 FYNNEI. V was cut by 3 bases and J by 4 bases, with 8 bases left in between. This CDR3 comprises 13 residues.

The chain couples TRBV7-2 to TRBJ1-6; no clear D. V shed 5 bases and J shed 1 base, with 9 bases lying between them. The CDR3 extends over 15 amino acids. CDR1 and CDR2 (germline): SGHTA, FQGNSA. In DNA, the CDR3 is TGTGCCAGCAGCCCGTACTCATCCTATAATTCACCCCTCCACTTT. This encodes CASSPYSSYNSPLHF.

The sample holds a few counts of this clone. The chain employs TRBV5-6 and TRBJ2-1; 9 bases map to TRBD1. From germline, CDR1 is SGHDT and CDR2 YYEEEE. The CDR3 runs to 15 residues. The V gene end was trimmed by 3 bases and the J gene end by 6 bases; junction bases not matched to a gene: 7. DNA of the CDR3: TGTGCCAGCAGCTCAGAGACAGGGGGGCTCAATGAGCAGTTCTTC. Translated, it gives CASSSETGGLNEQFF.

The rearrangement joins TRBV4-3 to TRBJ1-4, with 10 bases that match TRBD1. Per germline, CDR1 LGHNA and CDR2 YSLEER. The CDR3 extends over 17 amino acids. With 1 base clipped from V and 7 bases from J, the junction kept 9 bases outside the gene matches. The CDR3 loop is CASSQVGSTGGFEKLFF. CDR3 bases: TGCGCCAGCAGCCAAGTGGGTTCGACAGGGGGCTTTGAAAAACTGTTTTTT.

The V call is TRBV5-5, the J call TRBJ1-5, with 8 bases matching TRBD1. The J segment lost 0 bases and the V segment lost 3 bases, leaving 11 bases of the junction unmatched. The germline V gene encodes CDR1 SGHKS and CDR2 YYEKEE (reference sequence). The CDR3 covers 18 residues. CDR3 sequence: CASSWRGPDRASNQPQHF. CDR3 coding DNA: TGTGCCAGCAGCTGGCGAGGCCCGGACAGGGCTAGCAATCAGCCCCAGCATTTT.

The rearrangement uses TRBV2 and TRBJ2-1; weak D call: TRBD1 (6 bases). V gave up 6 bases and J gave up 6 bases, with 18 bases separating them. The CDR3 consists of 15 residues. In germline, CDR1 is SNHLY, CDR2 FYNNEI. The CDR3: CASRLRGGARNEQFF. Here the CDR3 DNA reads TGTGCCAGCAGGCTCAGGGGTGGGGCTCGCAATGAGCAGTTCTTC.